The clone carrying this T cell receptor beta chain has a count of ten or more. Antigen unknown. Unique molecular identifiers were present on cDNA, and template switching added a universal primer site. TCRdb reprocessed the 5' RACE reads with MiXCR, giving one entry per CDR3 protein. The repertoire has about 240,000 distinct CDR3 sequences, about 13% of them found once; the top ten carry around 4%. This sample stems from a study of identical twins. Study-wide results and caveats: Excess sharing by twins proved weaker in beta out-of-frame sequences.

The V gene's germline CDR1 is SQVTM and CDR2 ANQGSEA. V lost 4 bases to trimming and J lost 4 bases; unmatched junction nucleotides: 6. The CDR3 runs to 14 residues. Healthy Caucasian individuals made up all the donors. This sample was also put to use in a study of yellow fever vaccine responses in identical twins. As that report states: Reported findings indicate that twins' vaccine T cell responses seemed partially convergent, partially personalized.

Specimen: memory (CD45RO+) T cells sorted from blood. V is TRBV29-1 and J is TRBJ2-1, with TRBD2 matching over 8 bases. This TCR was sampled from a young woman in good health. This CDR3 reads CSVGAPSGYNEQFF. The CDR3 bases are TGCAGCGTTGGGGCCCCTAGCGGGTACAATGAGCAGTTCTTC.